This TCR beta chain was found in a study of response to subunit inactivated influenza vaccine. General study findings and limits: That few new T cells are recruited by each seasonal influenza vaccination was the authors' suggestion.

The CDR3 consists of 13 residues. Trimming pared 4 bases from V and 8 bases from J, leaving 11 bases between. TCRdb reanalysed the RT-PCR reads using MiXCR and keeps one entry per CDR3 protein. The sample includes 200,000 to 250,000 distinct CDR3 sequences, more than 9% of them seen just once. This clonotype came up a few times. The antigen remains unidentified. The V call is TRBV12-3 or TRBV12-4, the J call TRBJ1-4; D is uncertain. This clonotype originated in a man aged 45-65 years who received an inactivated influenza vaccine. This specimen was non-naive T cells sorted from PBMCs, taken less than 15 days before vaccination. The chain's CDR3 is CASSSGPSEKLFF. The CDR3 nucleotides read TGTGCCAGCAGTTCCGGGCCGAGCGAAAAACTGTTTTTT.